This T cell receptor (beta chain) was sequenced for a study of CD8 T cells in ankylosing spondylitis. The study's findings and limits: There was reportedly significant enrichment of clones that were disease-linked in matched ankylosing spondylitis synovial fluid. Both synovial fluid and blood in reactive arthritis had previously been reported to carry some motif variants. There was a TCR beta motif, made of roughly eight highly homologous variants, that appeared characteristic of ankylosing spondylitis blood.

Quantitative 5'-RACE with molecular barcodes produced the TCR beta libraries. TCRdb re-called the 5' RACE reads with MiXCR, one entry per CDR3 protein. The sample shows under 250,000 distinct CDR3 sequences, around 11% of them seen only once. The CDR3 length is 14 residues. After removal of 1 base from V and 6 bases from J, the junction contained 6 bases not matched to a gene. In its sample, this clonotype was seen many times. Its cognate antigen is unknown. Sequencing used blood, either unsorted or a sorted T cell fraction (not recorded which). The chain employs TRBV12-3 or TRBV12-4 and TRBJ2-7; 7 bases are a match to TRBD1. This TCR was recovered from a male donor with ankylosing spondylitis or in good health (not recorded which). The CDR3 here is CASSLGDSLREQYF. The DNA of the CDR3 is TGTGCCAGCAGTTTAGGGGACAGCCTGCGCGAGCAGTACTTC.